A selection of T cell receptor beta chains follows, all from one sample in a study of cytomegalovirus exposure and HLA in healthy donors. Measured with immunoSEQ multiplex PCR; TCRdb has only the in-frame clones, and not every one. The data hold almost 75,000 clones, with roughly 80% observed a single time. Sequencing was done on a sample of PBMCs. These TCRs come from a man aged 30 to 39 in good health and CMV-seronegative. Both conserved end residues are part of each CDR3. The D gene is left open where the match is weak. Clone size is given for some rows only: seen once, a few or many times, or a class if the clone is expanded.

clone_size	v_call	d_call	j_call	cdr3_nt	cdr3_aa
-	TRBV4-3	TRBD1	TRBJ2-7	TGCGCCAGCAGCCAAGATTTGAGTAGACAGGGTGGGGCCTACGAGCAGTACTTC	CASSQDLSRQGGAYEQYF
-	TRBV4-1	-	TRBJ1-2	TGCGCCAGCCGGGGAACAGATAACTATGGCTACACCTTC	CASRGTDNYGYTF
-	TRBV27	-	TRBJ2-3	TGTGCCAGCAGTCCGACCCCGGGGGCAGATACGCAGTATTTT	CASSPTPGADTQYF
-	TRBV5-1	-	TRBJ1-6	TGCGCCAGCAGCCCCTACGCGGGTAATAATTCACCCCTCCACTTT	CASSPYAGNNSPLHF
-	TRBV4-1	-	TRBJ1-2	TGCGCCAGCAGCCAGGCCACCGGCGGGGGGGTAGGAGGCTACACCTTC	CASSQATGGGVGGYTF
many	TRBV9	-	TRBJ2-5	TGTGCCAGCAGCTATCTCACCGGGAGCGGGGAGACCCAGTACTTC	CASSYLTGSGETQYF
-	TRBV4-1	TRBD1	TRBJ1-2	TGCGCCAGCAGCCAAGGACAGGGGGCGCGGGGCTACACCTTC	CASSQGQGARGYTF
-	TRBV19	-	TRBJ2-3	TGTGCCAGTAGTATATACGGGGTACCGGATACGCAGTATTTT	CASSIYGVPDTQYF
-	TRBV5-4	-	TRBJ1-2	TGTGCCAGCAGCTCAACCTTCGCAGGGACAAGATTAAGTGGCTACACCTTC	CASSSTFAGTRLSGYTF
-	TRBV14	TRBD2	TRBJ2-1	TGTGCCAGCAGCCAAGAGTTAGTTTTCGGGACCGGGGGGAATGAGCAGTTCTTC	CASSQELVFGTGGNEQFF
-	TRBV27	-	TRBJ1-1	TGTGCCAGCAGTCAAGACAGGCGAACTGAAGCTTTCTTT	CASSQDRRTEAFF
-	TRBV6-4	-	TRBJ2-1	TGTGCCAGCAGTGACTCGTTTGAGGGCGAGCAGTTCTTC	CASSDSFEGEQFF
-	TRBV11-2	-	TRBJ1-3	TGTGCCAGCAGCCCCCGCTTGGGCAGGGTCTCTGGAAACACCATATATTTT	CASSPRLGRVSGNTIYF
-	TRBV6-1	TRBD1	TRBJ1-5	TGTGCCAGCAGTGCGCGCGGGGACAGAACGAATCAGCCCCAGCATTTT	CASSARGDRTNQPQHF
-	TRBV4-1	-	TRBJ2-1	TGCGCCAGCAAGGGGCTGGGCAATGAGCAGTTCTTC	CASKGLGNEQFF
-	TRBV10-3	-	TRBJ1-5	TGTGCCATCAGTGAGTCCTCAGACAGACCAGATCAGCCCCAGCATTTT	CAISESSDRPDQPQHF
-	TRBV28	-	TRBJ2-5	TGTGCCAGCAGTTTAGCGGGAAAGACCCAGTACTTC	CASSLAGKTQYF
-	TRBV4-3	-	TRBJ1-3	TGCGCCAGCACCCAAGAAATGGAGGTCTCTGGAAACACCATATATTTT	CASTQEMEVSGNTIYF
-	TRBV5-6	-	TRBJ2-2	TGTGCCAGCAGTCTGGGACTCGATATAACCGGGGAGCTGTTTTTT	CASSLGLDITGELFF
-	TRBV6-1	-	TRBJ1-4	TGTGCCAGCAGTGAATCTTGGGCTGAAAAACTGTTTTTT	CASSESWAEKLFF
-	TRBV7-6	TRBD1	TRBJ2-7	TGTGCCAGCAGCCCGGGACAGGGGGGCGCGCAGTACTTC	CASSPGQGGAQYF
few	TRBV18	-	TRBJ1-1	TGTGCCAGCGGGAGCGGCGGTGACACTGAAGCTTTCTTT	CASGSGGDTEAFF
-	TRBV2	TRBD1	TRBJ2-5	TGTGCCAGCAGCACACTAGACAGGGGGGAGACCCAGTACTTC	CASSTLDRGETQYF
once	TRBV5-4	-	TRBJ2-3	TGTGCCAGCAGCCCACCACTAGCAGATACGCAGTATTTT	CASSPPLADTQYF
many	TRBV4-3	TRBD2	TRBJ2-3	TGCGCCAGCAGCCAAGCTACGGGAGGGCCAGATACGCAGTATTTT	CASSQATGGPDTQYF
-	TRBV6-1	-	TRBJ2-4	TGTGCCAGCAGTGGGGACCGCGGGGACATTCAGTACTTC	CASSGDRGDIQYF
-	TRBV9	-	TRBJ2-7	TGTGCCAGCAGCCCAAGGGGGAACTCCTACGAGCAGTACTTC	CASSPRGNSYEQYF
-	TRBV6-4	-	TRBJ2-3	TGTGCCAGCAGTGCTAACCCGGGGGAGACAGATACGCAGTATTTT	CASSANPGETDTQYF
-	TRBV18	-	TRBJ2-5	TGTGCCAGCTCACCACCTAGCGTCCAAGAGACCCAGTACTTC	CASSPPSVQETQYF
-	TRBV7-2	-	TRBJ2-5	TGTGCCAGCAGCCTAGGGGGGGAAGAGACCCAGTACTTC	CASSLGGEETQYF
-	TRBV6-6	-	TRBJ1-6	TGTGCCAGCAGAACCGGACGGGAAAATTCACCCCTCCACTTT	CASRTGRENSPLHF
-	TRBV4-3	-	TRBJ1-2	TGCGCCAGCAGCCAAGATCACAGTCCAGCCTATGGCTACACCTTC	CASSQDHSPAYGYTF
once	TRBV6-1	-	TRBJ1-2	TGTGCCAGCAGTAACGTGGCCATTAACTATGGCTACACCTTC	CASSNVAINYGYTF
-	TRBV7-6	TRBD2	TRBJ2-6	TGTGCCAGCAGCTTAGGGCTAGCGGGCTCTGGGGCCAACGTCCTGACTTTC	CASSLGLAGSGANVLTF
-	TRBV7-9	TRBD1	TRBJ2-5	TGTGCCAGCAGCTGGAAATCCGGGACAGGGGGCGGGGAGACCCAGTACTTC	CASSWKSGTGGGETQYF
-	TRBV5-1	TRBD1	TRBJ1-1	TGCGCCAGTTATACGGGACAGCCGATGAACACTGAAGCTTTCTTT	CASYTGQPMNTEAFF
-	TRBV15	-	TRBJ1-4	TGTGCCACCGCAAAAGGGGGAATTAATGAAAAACTGTTTTTT	CATAKGGINEKLFF
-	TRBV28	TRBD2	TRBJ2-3	TGTGCCAGTTCGGGACTAGGTTTATTAGATACGCAGTATTTT	CASSGLGLLDTQYF
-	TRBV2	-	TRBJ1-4	TGTGCCAGCAGTACGCGGGGACGGGAAAAACTGTTTTTT	CASSTRGREKLFF
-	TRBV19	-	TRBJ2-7	TGTGCCAGTAGTACCCCGGGGTACGAGCAGTACTTC	CASSTPGYEQYF
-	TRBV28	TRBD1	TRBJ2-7	TGTGCCAGCGAGGGACCGGGACAGGCCCTTGGCTACGAGCAGTACTTC	CASEGPGQALGYEQYF
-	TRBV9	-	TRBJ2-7	TGTGCCAGCAGCGCAGGGAAAGCTAGCGACGAGCAGTACTTC	CASSAGKASDEQYF
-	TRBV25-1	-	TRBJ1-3	TGTGCCAGCAGTGAAAGGGGCAGGTCTCGAGGAAACACCATATATTTT	CASSERGRSRGNTIYF
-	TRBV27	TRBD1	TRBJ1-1	TGTGCCAGCAGCCTTGGGACAGGGAGGCAATTGAACACTGAAGCTTTCTTT	CASSLGTGRQLNTEAFF
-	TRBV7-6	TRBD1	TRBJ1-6	TGTGCCAGCAGCGGTATGACAGGGCGATCACCCCTCCACTTT	CASSGMTGRSPLHF
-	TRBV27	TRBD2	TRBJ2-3	TGTGCCAGCAGCCCAGGGGCGGGGGGGAGCACAGATACGCAGTATTTT	CASSPGAGGSTDTQYF
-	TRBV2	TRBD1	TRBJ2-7	TGTGCCAGCAGTGGCGGGACAGGGAGGTTGCAGAGTCACTACGAGCAGTACTTC	CASSGGTGRLQSHYEQYF
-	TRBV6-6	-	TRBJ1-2	TGTGCCACTTATGACACTCAGGGGTTTTTTGGCTACACCTTC	CATYDTQGFFGYTF